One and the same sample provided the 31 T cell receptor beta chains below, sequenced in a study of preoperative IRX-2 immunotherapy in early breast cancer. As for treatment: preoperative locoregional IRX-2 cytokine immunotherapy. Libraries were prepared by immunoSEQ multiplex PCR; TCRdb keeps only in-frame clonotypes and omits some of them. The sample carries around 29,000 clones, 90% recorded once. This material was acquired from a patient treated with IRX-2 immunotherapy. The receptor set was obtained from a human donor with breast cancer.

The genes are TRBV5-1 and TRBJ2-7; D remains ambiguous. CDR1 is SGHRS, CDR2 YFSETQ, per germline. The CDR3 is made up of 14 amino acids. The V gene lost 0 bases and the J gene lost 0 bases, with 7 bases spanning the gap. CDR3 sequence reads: CASSLDQNSYEQYF. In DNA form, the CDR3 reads TGCGCCAGCAGCTTGGATCAGAACTCCTACGAGCAGTACTTC.

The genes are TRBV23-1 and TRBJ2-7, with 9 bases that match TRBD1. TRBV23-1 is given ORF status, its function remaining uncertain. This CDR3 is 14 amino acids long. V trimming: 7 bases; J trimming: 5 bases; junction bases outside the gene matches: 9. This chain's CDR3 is CASNPGTGNDEQYF. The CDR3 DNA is TGCGCCAGCAATCCCGGGACAGGGAACGACGAGCAGTACTTC.

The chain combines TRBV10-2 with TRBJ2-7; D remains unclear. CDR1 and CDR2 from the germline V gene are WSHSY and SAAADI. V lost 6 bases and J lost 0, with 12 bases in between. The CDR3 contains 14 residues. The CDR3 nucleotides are TGCGCCAGCAGGCTGGGGATAGCCTCCTACGAGCAGTACTTC. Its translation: CASRLGIASYEQYF.

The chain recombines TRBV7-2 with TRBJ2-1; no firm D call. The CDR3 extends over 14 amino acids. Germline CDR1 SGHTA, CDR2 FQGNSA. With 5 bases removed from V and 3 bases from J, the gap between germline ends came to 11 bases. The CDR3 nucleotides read TGTGCCAGCAGCCCCCCCAGGCACTACAATGAGCAGTTCTTC. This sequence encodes CASSPPRHYNEQFF.

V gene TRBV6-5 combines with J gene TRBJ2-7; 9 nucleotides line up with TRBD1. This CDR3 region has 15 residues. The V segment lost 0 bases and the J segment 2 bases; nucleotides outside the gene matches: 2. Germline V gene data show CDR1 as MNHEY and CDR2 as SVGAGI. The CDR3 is CASSYSRTGAYEQYF. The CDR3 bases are TGTGCCAGCAGTTACTCGCGGACAGGGGCCTACGAGCAGTACTTC.

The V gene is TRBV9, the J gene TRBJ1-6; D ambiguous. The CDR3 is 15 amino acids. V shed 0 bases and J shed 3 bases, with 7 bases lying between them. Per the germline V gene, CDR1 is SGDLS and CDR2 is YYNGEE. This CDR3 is CASSVGRNYNSPLHF. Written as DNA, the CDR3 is TGTGCCAGCAGCGTAGGGCGAAACTATAATTCACCCCTCCACTTT. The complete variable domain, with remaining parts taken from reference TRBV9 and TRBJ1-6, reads DSGVTQTPKHLITATGQRVTLRCSPRSGDLSVYWYQQSLDQGLQFLIQYYNGEERAKGNILERFSAQQFPDLHSELNLSSLELGDSALYFCASSVGRNYNSPLHFGNGTRLTVT.

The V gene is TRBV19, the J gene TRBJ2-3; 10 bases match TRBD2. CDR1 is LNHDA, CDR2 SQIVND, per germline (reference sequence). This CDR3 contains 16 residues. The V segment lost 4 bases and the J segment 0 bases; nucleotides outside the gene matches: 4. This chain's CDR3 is CASSTTSGPSTDTQYF. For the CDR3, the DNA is TGTGCCAGTAGTACGACTAGCGGGCCGAGCACAGATACGCAGTATTTT.

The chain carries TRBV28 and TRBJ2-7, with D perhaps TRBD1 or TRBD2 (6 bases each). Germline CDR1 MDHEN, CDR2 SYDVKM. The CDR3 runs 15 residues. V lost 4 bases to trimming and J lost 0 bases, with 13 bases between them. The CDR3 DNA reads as TGTGCCAGCAGTTCAGGGGACTCTAGCTCCTACGAGCAGTACTTC. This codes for CASSSGDSSSYEQYF. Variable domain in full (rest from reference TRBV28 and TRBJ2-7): DVKVTQSSRYLVKRTGEKVFLECVQDMDHENMFWYRQDPGLGLRLIYFSYDVKMKEKGDIPEGYSVSREKKERFSLILESASTNQTSMYLCASSSGDSSSYEQYFGPGTRLTVT.

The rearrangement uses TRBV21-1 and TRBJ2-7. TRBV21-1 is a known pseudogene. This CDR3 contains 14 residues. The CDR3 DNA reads TGTGCCAGCAGCAGATTAAGGGCCGCCTACGAGCAGTACTTC. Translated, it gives CASSRLRAAYEQYF.

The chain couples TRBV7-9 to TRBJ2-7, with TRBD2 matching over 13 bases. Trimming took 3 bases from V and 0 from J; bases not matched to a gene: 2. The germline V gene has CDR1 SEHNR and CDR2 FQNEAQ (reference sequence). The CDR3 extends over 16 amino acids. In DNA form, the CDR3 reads TGTGCCAGCAGCTTGACTAGCGGGAGGCCCTCCTACGAGCAGTACTTC. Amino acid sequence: CASSLTSGRPSYEQYF.

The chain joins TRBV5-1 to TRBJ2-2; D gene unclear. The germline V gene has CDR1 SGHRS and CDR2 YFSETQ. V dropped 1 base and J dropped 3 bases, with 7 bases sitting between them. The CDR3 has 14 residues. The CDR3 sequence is CASSLLQYTGELFF. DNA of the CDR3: TGCGCCAGCAGCTTGCTGCAGTACACCGGGGAGCTGTTTTTT.

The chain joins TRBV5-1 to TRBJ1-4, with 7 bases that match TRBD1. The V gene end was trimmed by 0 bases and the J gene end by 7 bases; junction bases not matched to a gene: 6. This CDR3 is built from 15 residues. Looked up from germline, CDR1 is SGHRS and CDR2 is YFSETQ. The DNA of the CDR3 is TGCGCCAGCAGCTTGGAGGCAGGGGGAGGTGAAAAACTGTTTTTT. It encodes CASSLEAGGGEKLFF.

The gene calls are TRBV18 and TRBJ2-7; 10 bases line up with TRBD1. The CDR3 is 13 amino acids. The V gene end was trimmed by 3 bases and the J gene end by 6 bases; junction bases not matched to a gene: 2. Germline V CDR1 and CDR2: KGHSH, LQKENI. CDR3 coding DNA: TGTGCCAGCTCACCTGGGACAGGGGCCGAGCAGTACTTC. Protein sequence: CASSPGTGAEQYF.

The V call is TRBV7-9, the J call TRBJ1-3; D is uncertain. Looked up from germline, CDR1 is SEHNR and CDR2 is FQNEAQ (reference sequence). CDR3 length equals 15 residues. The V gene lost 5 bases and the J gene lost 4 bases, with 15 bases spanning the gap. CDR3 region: CASSPSRVGGNTIYF. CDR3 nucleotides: TGTGCCAGCAGCCCGAGTAGAGTAGGGGGAAACACCATATATTTT.

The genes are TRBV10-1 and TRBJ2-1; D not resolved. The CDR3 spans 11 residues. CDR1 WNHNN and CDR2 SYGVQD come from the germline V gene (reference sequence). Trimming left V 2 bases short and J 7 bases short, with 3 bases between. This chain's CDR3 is CASSEGNEQFF. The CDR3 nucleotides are TGCGCCAGCAGTGAGGGAAATGAGCAGTTCTTC.

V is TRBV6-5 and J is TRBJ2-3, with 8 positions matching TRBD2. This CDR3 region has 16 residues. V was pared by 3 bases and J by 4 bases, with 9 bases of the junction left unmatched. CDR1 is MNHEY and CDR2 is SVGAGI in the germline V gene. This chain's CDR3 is CASSYSPGGPADTQYF. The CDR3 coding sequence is TGTGCCAGCAGTTATTCGCCGGGGGGGCCCGCAGATACGCAGTATTTT.

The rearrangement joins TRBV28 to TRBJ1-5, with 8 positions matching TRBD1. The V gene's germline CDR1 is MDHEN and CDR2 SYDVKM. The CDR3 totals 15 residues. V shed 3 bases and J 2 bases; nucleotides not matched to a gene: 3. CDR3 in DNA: TGTGCCAGCAGTTTCAGGGGGCGCGGCAATCAGCCCCAGCATTTT. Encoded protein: CASSFRGRGNQPQHF.

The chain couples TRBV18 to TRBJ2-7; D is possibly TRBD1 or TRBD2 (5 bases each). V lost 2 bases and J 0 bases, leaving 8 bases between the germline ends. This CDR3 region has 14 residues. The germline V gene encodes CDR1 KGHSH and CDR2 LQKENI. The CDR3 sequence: CASSPGTFSYEQYF. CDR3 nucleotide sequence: TGTGCCAGCTCACCAGGGACGTTCTCCTACGAGCAGTACTTC.

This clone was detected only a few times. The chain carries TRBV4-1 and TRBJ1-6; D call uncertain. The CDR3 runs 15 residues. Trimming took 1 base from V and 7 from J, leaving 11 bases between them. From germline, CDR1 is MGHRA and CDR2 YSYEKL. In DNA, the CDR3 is TGCGCCAGCAGCCAAGCCCGGGGAATCAATTCACCCCTCCACTTT. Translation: CASSQARGINSPLHF.

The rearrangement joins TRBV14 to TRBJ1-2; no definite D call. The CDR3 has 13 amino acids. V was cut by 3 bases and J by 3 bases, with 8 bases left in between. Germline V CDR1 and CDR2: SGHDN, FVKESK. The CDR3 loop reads CASSQWEHYGYTF. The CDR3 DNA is TGTGCCAGCAGCCAGTGGGAGCACTATGGCTACACCTTC.

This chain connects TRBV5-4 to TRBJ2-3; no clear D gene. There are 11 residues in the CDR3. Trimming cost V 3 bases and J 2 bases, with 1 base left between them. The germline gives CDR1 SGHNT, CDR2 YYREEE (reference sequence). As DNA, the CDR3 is TGTGCCAGCAGCTCCACAGATACGCAGTATTTT. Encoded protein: CASSSTDTQYF.

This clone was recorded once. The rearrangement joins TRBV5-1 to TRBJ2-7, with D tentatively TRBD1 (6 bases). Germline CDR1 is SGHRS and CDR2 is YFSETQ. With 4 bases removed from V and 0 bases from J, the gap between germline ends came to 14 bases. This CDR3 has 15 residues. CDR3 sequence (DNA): TGCGCCAGCAGCCCAGACAGGCCGCTCTCCTACGAGCAGTACTTC. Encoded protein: CASSPDRPLSYEQYF.

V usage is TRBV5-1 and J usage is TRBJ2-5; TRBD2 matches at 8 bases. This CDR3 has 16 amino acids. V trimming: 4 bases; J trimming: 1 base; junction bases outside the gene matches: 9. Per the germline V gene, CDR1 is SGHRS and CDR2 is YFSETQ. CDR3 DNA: TGCGCCAGCAGCCGTGGTGGCCTAGCGGGCCAAGAGACCCAGTACTTC. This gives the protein CASSRGGLAGQETQYF.

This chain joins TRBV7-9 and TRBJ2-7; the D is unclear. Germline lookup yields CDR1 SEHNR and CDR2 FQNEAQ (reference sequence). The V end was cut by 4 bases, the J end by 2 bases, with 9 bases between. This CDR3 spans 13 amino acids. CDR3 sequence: CASSSTNAYEQYF. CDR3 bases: TGTGCCAGCAGCTCCACAAACGCCTACGAGCAGTACTTC. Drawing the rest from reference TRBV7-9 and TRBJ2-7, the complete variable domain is DTGVSQNPRHKITKRGQNVTFRCDPISEHNRLYWYRQTLGQGPEFLTYFQNEAQLEKSRLLSDRFSAERPKGSFSTLEIQRTEQGDSAMYLCASSSTNAYEQYFGPGTRLTVT.

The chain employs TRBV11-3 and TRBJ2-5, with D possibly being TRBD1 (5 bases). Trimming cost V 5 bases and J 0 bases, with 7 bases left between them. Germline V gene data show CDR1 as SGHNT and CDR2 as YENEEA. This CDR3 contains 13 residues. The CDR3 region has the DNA TGTGCCAGCAGCAGGGGCCACCAAGAGACCCAGTACTTC. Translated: CASSRGHQETQYF.

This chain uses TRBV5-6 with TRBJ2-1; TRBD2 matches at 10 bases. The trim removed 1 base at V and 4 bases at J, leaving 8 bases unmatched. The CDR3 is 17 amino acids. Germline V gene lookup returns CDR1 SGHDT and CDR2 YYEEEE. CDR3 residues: CASSLLLLAGEYNEQFF. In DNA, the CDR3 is TGTGCCAGCAGCTTGTTGCTCCTAGCGGGAGAATACAATGAGCAGTTCTTC. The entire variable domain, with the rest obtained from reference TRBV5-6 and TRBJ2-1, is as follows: DAGVTQSPTHLIKTRGQQVTLRCSPKSGHDTVSWYQQALGQGPQFIFQYYEEEERQRGNFPDRFSGHQFPNYSSELNVNALLLGDSALYLCASSLLLLAGEYNEQFFGPGTRLTVL.

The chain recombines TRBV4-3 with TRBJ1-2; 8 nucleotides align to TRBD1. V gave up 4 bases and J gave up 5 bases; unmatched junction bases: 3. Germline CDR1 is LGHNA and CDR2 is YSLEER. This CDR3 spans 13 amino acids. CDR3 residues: CASSPRTGYGYTF. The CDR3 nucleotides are TGCGCCAGCAGCCCCCGGACAGGGTATGGCTACACCTTC.

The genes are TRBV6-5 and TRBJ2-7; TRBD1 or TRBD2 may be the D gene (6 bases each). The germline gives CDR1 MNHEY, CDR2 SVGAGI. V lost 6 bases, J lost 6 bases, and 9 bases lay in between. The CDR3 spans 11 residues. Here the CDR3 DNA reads TGTGCCAGCAGCGGGGGCCTCGAGCAGTACTTC. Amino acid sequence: CASSGGLEQYF.

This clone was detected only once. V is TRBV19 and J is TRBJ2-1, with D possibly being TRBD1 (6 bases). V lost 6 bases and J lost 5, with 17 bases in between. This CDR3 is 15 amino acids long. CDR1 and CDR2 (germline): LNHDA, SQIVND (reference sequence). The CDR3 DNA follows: TGTGCCAGTAGCGTCAGGGGTTCCTTTCACAATGAGCAGTTCTTC. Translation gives CASSVRGSFHNEQFF.

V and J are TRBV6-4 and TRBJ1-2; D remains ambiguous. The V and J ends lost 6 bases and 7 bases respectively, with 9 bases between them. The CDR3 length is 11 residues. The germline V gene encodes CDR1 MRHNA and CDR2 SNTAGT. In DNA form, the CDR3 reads TGTGCCAGCAGAGGCCACGGTGGCTACACCTTC. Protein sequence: CASRGHGGYTF.

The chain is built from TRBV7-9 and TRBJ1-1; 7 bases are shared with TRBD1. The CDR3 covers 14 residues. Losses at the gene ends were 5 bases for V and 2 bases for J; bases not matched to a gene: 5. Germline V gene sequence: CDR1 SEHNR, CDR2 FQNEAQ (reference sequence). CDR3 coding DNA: TGTGCCAGCAGCATTGAGGGGGCCAACACTGAAGCTTTCTTT. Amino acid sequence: CASSIEGANTEAFF.